The 30 T cell receptor beta chains presented below share a single source sample, sequenced in a study of blood T cell repertoires in COVID-19. TCRdb keeps only in-frame clones here, not all; method: immunoSEQ multiplex PCR. The sample lists 95,000 to 150,000 clones, 75% to 85% seen once, with roughly 4.3% in the top ten. The specimen was peripheral blood. These receptors originate from a woman of 80 years or more with acute or convalescent COVID-19.

This clone was seen a few times. The V and J genes are TRBV11-2 and TRBJ2-5, with 9 bases aligning to TRBD2. Germline assignment: CDR1 SGHAT and CDR2 FQNNGV. The CDR3 spans 16 residues. V trimming: 5 bases; J trimming: 4 bases; junction bases outside the gene matches: 11. In DNA, the CDR3 is TGTGCCAGCAGCCCTGGGGCAGCGGGGGGAGGAGAGACCCAGTACTTC. This encodes CASSPGAAGGGETQYF.

As DNA, the CDR3 is TGCGCCAGCAGTGACAGGAAAAACTATGGCTACACCTTC. This encodes CASSDRKNYGYTF. The rearrangement links TRBV10-1 to TRBJ1-2, with D hard to call. The CDR3 is 13 residues long. Trimming removed 3 bases from V and 2 bases from J, with 7 bases in between. Germline V lookup: CDR1 WNHNN, CDR2 SYGVQD (reference sequence).

The chain uses TRBV10-3 and TRBJ2-7; 7 bases match TRBD1. V shed 9 bases and J 4 bases; nucleotides not matched to a gene: 3. CDR3 length: 11 amino acids. Germline loops: CDR1 ENHRY, CDR2 SYGVKD. CDR3 region: CAMGTEYEQYF. The CDR3 coding sequence is TGTGCCATGGGGACAGAATACGAGCAGTACTTC.

The V and J genes are TRBV2 and TRBJ2-5; possible D gene TRBD2, 6 bases. Per germline, CDR1 SNHLY and CDR2 FYNNEI. The germline V and J ends were trimmed by 7 bases and 3 bases, with 12 bases remaining between them. The CDR3 totals 13 residues. The CDR3 sequence: CASNSGAEETQYF. CDR3 DNA: TGTGCCAGCAACTCGGGAGCCGAAGAGACCCAGTACTTC.

V is TRBV7-2 and J is TRBJ1-2; perhaps TRBD1 as D (6 bases). Germline-derived CDR1 and CDR2 are SGHTA and FQGNSA. The CDR3 has 15 residues. The V end lost 5 bases, the J end lost 4 bases, and 17 bases lay between the germline ends. Here the CDR3 reads CASSPDPGATYGYTF. In DNA form, the CDR3 reads TGTGCCAGCAGCCCAGACCCAGGGGCAACCTATGGCTACACCTTC.

The chain couples TRBV18 to TRBJ2-3; 8 nucleotides align to TRBD2. The trim removed 0 bases at V and 1 base at J, leaving 6 bases unmatched. The CDR3 is made up of 17 amino acids. CDR1 is KGHSH, CDR2 LQKENI, per germline. The CDR3 reads CASSPPGQAGGTDTQYF. The DNA for the CDR3 is TGTGCCAGCTCACCACCAGGGCAAGCGGGAGGCACAGATACGCAGTATTTT. The entire variable domain, with the rest obtained from reference TRBV18 and TRBJ2-3, is as follows: NAGVMQNPRHLVRRRGQEARLRCSPMKGHSHVYWYRQLPEEGLKFMVYLQKENIIDESGMPKERFSAEFPKEGPSILRIQQVVRGDSAAYFCASSPPGQAGGTDTQYFGPGTRLTVL.

This clone was seen just once. This sequence joins TRBV6-1 and TRBJ1-6; D is possibly TRBD1 (5 bases). V lost 2 bases to trimming and J lost 10 bases, with 15 bases between them. Germline assignment: CDR1 MNHNS and CDR2 SASEGT. The length of the CDR3 is 15 residues. The CDR3 loop reads CASSEPWGGGSPLHF. The CDR3 DNA follows: TGTGCCAGCAGTGAACCTTGGGGCGGGGGATCACCCCTCCACTTT.

This chain links TRBV5-6 with TRBJ1-4, with D perhaps matching TRBD1 (6 bases). The CDR3 spans 14 residues. V shed 1 base and J shed 6 bases, with 10 bases lying between them. The germline gives CDR1 SGHDT, CDR2 YYEEEE. The CDR3 loop is CASSLPGGYEKLFF. The CDR3 DNA sequence: TGTGCCAGCAGCTTGCCGGGGGGCTATGAAAAACTGTTTTTT.

The genes are TRBV6-5 and TRBJ2-1; D may be TRBD1 (5 bases). Trimming removed 6 bases at V and 9 bases at J, with 15 bases between. The CDR3 sequence is 13 residues long. Germline V lookup: CDR1 MNHEY, CDR2 SVGAGI. The CDR3 DNA reads as TGTGCCAGCAGACCTACCAGGGAACGTGAGCAGTTCTTC. Translation: CASRPTREREQFF.

This clone was recorded only once. Written as DNA, the CDR3 is TGTGCCAGTAGTACCCAGACCAGCGGCACAGATACGCAGTATTTT. It is translated as CASSTQTSGTDTQYF. The V gene is TRBV19, the J gene TRBJ2-3; D gene unclear. The germline V gene encodes CDR1 LNHDA and CDR2 SQIVND (reference sequence). V lost 4 bases to trimming and J lost 1 base, with 12 bases between them. This CDR3 region has 15 residues.

The chain is built from TRBV9 and TRBJ1-4, with TRBD1 as a possible D gene (5 bases). The CDR3 has 16 amino acids. Germline V lookup: CDR1 SGDLS, CDR2 YYNGEE. V gave up 1 base and J gave up 0 bases, with 10 bases separating them. The CDR3 nucleotides read TGTGCCAGCAGCGTACCAGGGTCTGCAACTAATGAAAAACTGTTTTTT. It codes for CASSVPGSATNEKLFF.

This clone was counted a few times. The rearrangement joins TRBV7-3 to TRBJ1-5; D is ambiguous. Germline CDR1 reads SGHTA; CDR2 reads FQGTGA. This CDR3 is 15 amino acids long. The V gene lost 10 bases and the J gene lost 0 bases, with 16 bases spanning the gap. This chain's CDR3 is CAIPREHYSNQPQHF. CDR3 in DNA: TGTGCCATCCCCCGCGAACACTATAGCAATCAGCCCCAGCATTTT.

This clone was seen a few times. The chain is built from TRBV28 and TRBJ1-2; a weak D match, TRBD1 (5 bases). Germline CDR1 reads MDHEN; CDR2 reads SYDVKM. The CDR3 extends over 12 amino acids. V was pared by 3 bases and J by 10 bases, with 12 bases between. The CDR3 protein is CASSLAKGDYTF. The CDR3 region has the DNA TGTGCCAGCAGTTTGGCAAAAGGGGACTACACCTTC.

This chain connects TRBV11-2 to TRBJ2-5; 8 positions agree with TRBD2. The CDR3 has 13 amino acids. Trimming took 7 bases from V and 2 from J; bases not matched to a gene: 3. Looked up from germline, CDR1 is SGHAT and CDR2 is FQNNGV. CDR3 in DNA: TGTGCCAGCACGGGGGGGGTACAAGAGACCCAGTACTTC. Translation: CASTGGVQETQYF.

The chain couples TRBV5-4 to TRBJ1-6; the D gene is possibly TRBD1 (6 bases). V was cut by 0 bases and J by 7 bases, with 8 bases left in between. CDR3 size: 14 residues. From germline, CDR1 is SGHNT and CDR2 YYREEE (reference sequence). The CDR3 coding sequence is TGTGCCAGCAGCTTGGACAGGGAGAATTCACCCCTCCACTTT. It is translated as CASSLDRENSPLHF.

This clone was recorded once. The chain links TRBV6-5 to TRBJ1-2, with 7 bases fitting TRBD1. This CDR3 has 16 residues. J was trimmed by 4 bases and V by 0 bases; bases with no gene match: 8. The germline gives CDR1 MNHEY, CDR2 SVGAGI. The CDR3 coding sequence is TGTGCCAGCAGTTACTCTTCAGGGGGGAATGGCTATGGCTACACCTTC. This encodes CASSYSSGGNGYGYTF.

This chain links TRBV30 with TRBJ2-1, with a tentative D call TRBD2 (6 bases). The germline V gene encodes CDR1 GTSNPN and CDR2 SVGIG (reference sequence). V lost 4 bases and J 2 bases, leaving 9 bases between the germline ends. The length of the CDR3 is 13 residues. CDR3 amino acids: CAWTGTPYNEQFF. In DNA form, the CDR3 reads TGTGCCTGGACAGGGACTCCCTACAATGAGCAGTTCTTC. The full variable domain, completed using reference TRBV30 and TRBJ2-1, is SQTIHQWPATLVQPVGSPLSLECTVEGTSNPNLYWYRQAAGRGLQLLFYSVGIGQISSEVPQNLSASRPQDRQFILSSKKLLLSDSGFYLCAWTGTPYNEQFFGPGTRLTVL.

The gene calls are TRBV7-2 and TRBJ2-1; tentatively, D is TRBD2 (5 bases). This CDR3 is built from 13 residues. V lost 5 bases, J lost 5 bases, and 10 bases lay in between. CDR1 and CDR2 from the germline V gene are SGHTA and FQGNSA. The CDR3 is CASSPREDNEQFF. The CDR3 DNA is TGTGCCAGCAGCCCCCGGGAAGACAATGAGCAGTTCTTC.

V and J are TRBV25-1 and TRBJ2-5; 10 nucleotides line up with TRBD2. The CDR3 is made up of 15 amino acids. V lost 3 bases to trimming and J lost 5 bases; unmatched junction nucleotides: 6. Germline values: CDR1 MGHDK, CDR2 SYGVNS. The CDR3, as DNA: TGTGCCAGCAGTGACCTAGCGGGAGTCGATGAGACCCAGTACTTC. Translation gives CASSDLAGVDETQYF.

The genes are TRBV10-3 and TRBJ2-3; D uncertain. V lost 7 bases, J lost 2 bases, and 10 bases lay in between. This CDR3 has 13 amino acids. Germline V gene sequence: CDR1 ENHRY, CDR2 SYGVKD. The CDR3: CAINRQVTDTQYF. CDR3 DNA sequence: TGTGCCATCAATCGGCAGGTCACAGATACGCAGTATTTT.

The V gene is TRBV6-1, the J gene TRBJ2-7; 8 positions match TRBD1. Trimming at V came to 5 bases and at J to 3 bases, leaving 9 bases not matched to a gene. Germline V CDR1 and CDR2: MNHNS, SASEGT. The CDR3 covers 15 residues. Here the CDR3 reads CASSPRQGPFYEQYF. In DNA, the CDR3 is TGTGCCAGCAGTCCTCGACAGGGGCCCTTCTACGAGCAGTACTTC.

The chain links TRBV6-5 to TRBJ2-3, with 11 bases fitting TRBD2. The J segment lost 3 bases and the V segment lost 4 bases, leaving 3 bases of the junction unmatched. CDR1 and CDR2 (germline): MNHEY, SVGAGI. The CDR3 is 15 residues long. The CDR3 region is CASSLAGGSTDTQYF. The CDR3 region has the DNA TGTGCCAGCAGTTTAGCGGGGGGGTCGACAGATACGCAGTATTTT.

The chain combines TRBV5-1 with TRBJ1-2; possible D gene TRBD1, 5 bases. The CDR3 extends over 14 amino acids. The germline CDR1 and CDR2 sequences are SGHRS and YFSETQ. V lost 0 bases and J lost 5, with 11 bases in between. The DNA for the CDR3 is TGCGCCAGCAGCTTGGCCCAGGGAACTTATGGCTACACCTTC. Amino acids: CASSLAQGTYGYTF.

The chain is built from TRBV4-3 and TRBJ2-2; TRBD2 agrees at 7 bases. V shed 2 bases and J 0 bases; nucleotides not matched to a gene: 3. The germline V gene has CDR1 LGHNA and CDR2 YSLEER. The length of the CDR3 is 16 residues. The CDR3 DNA sequence: TGCGCCAGCAGCCAATTCCTAGCGGCGAACACCGGGGAGCTGTTTTTT. This encodes CASSQFLAANTGELFF.

The chain links TRBV7-9 to TRBJ2-3, with 15 nucleotides matching TRBD2. V dropped 6 bases and J dropped 7; count of bases not matched to a gene: 8. CDR1 SEHNR and CDR2 FQNEAQ come from the germline V gene (reference sequence). The CDR3 loop spans 16 amino acids. CDR3 region: CASSRTSGGAGHTQYF. DNA for the CDR3: TGTGCCAGCAGTCGGACTAGCGGGGGGGCCGGGCATACGCAGTATTTT.

This rearrangement joins TRBV18 to TRBJ1-1; D might be TRBD1 (5 bases). From germline, CDR1 is KGHSH and CDR2 LQKENI. The V end lost 2 bases, the J end lost 8 bases, and 9 bases lay between the germline ends. The CDR3 contains 12 residues. The CDR3 DNA sequence: TGTGCCAGCTCACCAGTGACAGAAGAAGCTTTCTTT. Amino acids: CASSPVTEEAFF.

The V call is TRBV7-2, the J call TRBJ2-1; 8 nucleotides match TRBD1. J lost 5 bases, V lost 1 base, and 1 base had no gene match. The CDR3 is 14 amino acids. The germline gives CDR1 SGHTA, CDR2 FQGNSA. This CDR3 reads CASSLDRGDNEQFF. The CDR3 DNA reads TGTGCCAGCAGCTTAGACAGGGGGGACAATGAGCAGTTCTTC.

This clone is a singleton in its sample. V usage is TRBV6-1 and J usage is TRBJ2-1; no firm D call. V dropped 2 bases and J dropped 4 bases, with 9 bases sitting between them. Germline CDR1 is MNHNS and CDR2 is SASEGT. This CDR3 has 14 residues. The CDR3 nucleotides are TGTGCCAGCAGTGAAAGTAATCGGTACAATGAGCAGTTCTTC. Translated, it gives CASSESNRYNEQFF.

This chain links TRBV19 with TRBJ1-5; D unresolved. CDR3 length equals 18 residues. Trimming left V 4 bases short and J 0 bases short, with 19 bases between. CDR1 and CDR2 (germline): LNHDA, SQIVND (reference sequence). In nucleotides, the CDR3 is TGTGCCAGTAGTACCCCCGGGCGGGCTCTCCTTAGCAATCAGCCCCAGCATTTT. Translated: CASSTPGRALLSNQPQHF.

The genes are TRBV6-5 and TRBJ2-7, with D maybe TRBD1 (5 bases). Trimming stripped 2 bases from V and 6 bases from J, with 17 bases between. The CDR3 loop spans 15 amino acids. The V gene's germline CDR1 is MNHEY and CDR2 SVGAGI. This CDR3 is CASSYVQGSIGEQYF. Written as DNA, the CDR3 is TGTGCCAGCAGTTACGTGCAGGGCAGCATTGGCGAGCAGTACTTC.